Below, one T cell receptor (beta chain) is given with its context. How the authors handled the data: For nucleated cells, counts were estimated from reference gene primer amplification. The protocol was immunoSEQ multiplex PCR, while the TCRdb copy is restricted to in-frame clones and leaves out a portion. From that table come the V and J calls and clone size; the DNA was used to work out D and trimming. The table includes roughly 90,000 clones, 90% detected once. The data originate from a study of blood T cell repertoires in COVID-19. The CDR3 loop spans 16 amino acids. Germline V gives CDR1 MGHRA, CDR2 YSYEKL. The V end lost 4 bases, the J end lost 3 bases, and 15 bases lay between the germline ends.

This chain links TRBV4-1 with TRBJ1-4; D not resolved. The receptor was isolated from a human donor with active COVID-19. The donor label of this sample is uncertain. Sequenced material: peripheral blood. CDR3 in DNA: TGCGCCAGCAGCCGAGTTTCTGAGGTGGCTAATGAAAAACTGTTTTTT. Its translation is CASSRVSEVANEKLFF.